This record covers a single TCR beta chain. No antigen is known for it. No base-level quality is on record; no much larger clone is a single base apart. One collaborating source in Seattle enrolled patients while the patients were actively infected and followed the patients over time throughout the course of disease. Collaborating institutions collected whole blood in K2EDTA tubes following their own protocols. Collaborator samples were shipped for TCRbeta analysis as frozen whole blood, isolated PBMCs, or DNA extracted from either sample type. This specimen belongs to a study of blood T cell repertoires in COVID-19 (TCRdb year 2020). Concerning the study at large: Samples from collaborators originated in the United States, Italy and Spain and spanned both the acute and convalescent phases of COVID-19. Where HLA class I and class II types were available, the types were taken from metadata supplied by the sample provider, not from assay-based typing. The prospective study material was composed of cDNA or gDNA derived from T cells, B-cell-depleted T cells, or PBMCs. The sample metadata nearly always contained a de-identified subject ID, COVID-19 status, age in years and sex. A freely available public database, intended as a resource for researchers studying the immune response to SARS-CoV-2, is where the repertoires were released. Samples came from the ongoing ImmuneRACE study (first 160 participants) plus 1,254 subjects from 6 global collaborators. Subjects who had been exposed to COVID-19, were actively infected with it, or had recovered from it provided the deeply sampled blood TCRbeta repertoires that made up the dataset.

TCRbeta CDR3 regions were amplified from genomic DNA by means of the immunoSEQ Assay, a bias-controlled multiplex PCR. On the authors' methods: Within the assay, amplification of reference gene primers was used to estimate how many nucleated cells each sample contained. To quantify the absolute abundance of each unique TCRbeta CDR3 rearrangement, sequence reads were collapsed and filtered. For each sample, productive Simpson clonality was calculated as the square root of Simpson's diversity index over productive rearrangements. TCRdb mirrors the immuneACCESS table, restricted to in-frame sequences. Some clones are absent from its copies; in checked studies, under half trace to an unresolved V gene, and the reason for the others is unknown. That table supplies the V and J calls and clone size; D and trimming were determined from the DNA. The sample yields hundreds of thousands of clones; around 87% were counted once. In total, the top ten clones hold 2% to 2.5% of the sample.

Results the study describes overall, beyond this receptor: The amount of clinical and demographic metadata varied by source and participant and was provided uncurated.

This sequence originates from a woman in her fifties or sixties with COVID-19, enrolled during active disease. Sequencing used peripheral blood.

The DNA is as follows: TGTGCCAGCAGCCGGACTAGCGGAGAGACCCAGTACTTC. It specifies CASSRTSGETQYF. This chain is built from TRBV12-3 or TRBV12-4 and TRBJ2-5, with 10 junctional bases fitting TRBD2. Trimming accounts for 6 bases at V and 4 bases at J, while the number of junction bases matched to no gene is 2. The CDR3 holds 13 amino acids from the cysteine to the phenylalanine. Only the CDR3 region is kept as DNA, spanning 39 bases read in frame from base 1.